This is a list of T cell receptor beta chains from one sample in a study of cytomegalovirus exposure and HLA in healthy donors. The data were produced by immunoSEQ multiplex PCR, yet TCRdb's version contains in-frame clones alone and is incomplete. The sample yields roughly 190,000 clones, approximately 80% seen once. The source material was PBMCs. The receptor set was obtained from a man aged 35-49 years in good health and CMV-seropositive. CDR3s include the opening cysteine and the closing phenylalanine or tryptophan. The order of the fields is V gene, J gene, D gene, clone size, CDR3 DNA, CDR3 protein. D genes are given only for firm matches. Clone size is stated in some rows and not others, as once, few, many or a class when expanded.

TRBV6-6	TRBJ1-1	TRBD1	.	TGTGCCAGCAGTTACTCGACAGGGGCGGACACTGAAGCTTTCTTT	CASSYSTGADTEAFF
TRBV19	TRBJ1-5	.	.	TGTGCCAGTAGTATCAAAGCCACTAGCAATCAGCCCCAGCATTTT	CASSIKATSNQPQHF
TRBV10-3	TRBJ1-5	.	.	TGTGCCATCAGTGAGTCCGGGATTGCGATACCCCAGCATTTT	CAISESGIAIPQHF
TRBV6-1	TRBJ2-1	TRBD1	few	TGTGCCAGCAGTGAAGCCGTGGACAGGGACAATGAGCAGTTCTTC	CASSEAVDRDNEQFF
TRBV28	TRBJ1-2	.	.	TGTGCCAGCAGTTCAGGACAGACTAACTATGGCTACACCTTC	CASSSGQTNYGYTF
TRBV6-5	TRBJ1-5	.	.	TGTGCCAGCAGCCCGAGGGGGTATAGCAATCAGCCCCAGCATTTT	CASSPRGYSNQPQHF
TRBV7-9	TRBJ2-5	TRBD1	.	TGTGCCAGCAGCTTAGAGGCAGGGGGTAAGACCCAGTACTTC	CASSLEAGGKTQYF
TRBV7-3	TRBJ2-3	.	.	TGTGCCAGCAGCTTAACGAGAGAAGATACGCAGTATTTT	CASSLTREDTQYF
TRBV27	TRBJ2-7	.	.	TGTGCCAGCACCTCTCACAGGTCCTACGAGCAGTACTTC	CASTSHRSYEQYF
TRBV27	TRBJ2-4	TRBD2	.	TGTGCCAGCAGTCCTCGGACTAGCGGGAGTTGGGTCGGCAAAAACATTCAGTACTTC	CASSPRTSGSWVGKNIQYF
TRBV5-6	TRBJ2-1	.	.	TGTGCCAGCAGCTTGGCAGGTAGCGATTCCTACAATGAGCAGTTCTTC	CASSLAGSDSYNEQFF
TRBV6-6	TRBJ1-1	.	.	TGTGCCAGCAGACCTCAGGGACTGCACACTGAAGCTTTCTTT	CASRPQGLHTEAFF
TRBV10-3	TRBJ1-1	TRBD1	.	TGTGCCTCACAGGGGGGGAACACTGAAGCTTTCTTT	CASQGGNTEAFF
TRBV11-2	TRBJ2-7	TRBD1	.	TGTGCCAGCAGCTTAAGGGACAGGGTGTACGAGCAGTACTTC	CASSLRDRVYEQYF
TRBV4-2	TRBJ2-1	TRBD2	once	TGTGCCAGCAGCCGAAATAGACGGGGTGGGGGGCTAGCGGGAGGGAACAATGAGCAGTTCTTC	CASSRNRRGGGLAGGNNEQFF
TRBV28	TRBJ2-7	.	few	TGTGCCAGCAGTGGGGGGGCAGTTTCCTACGAGCAGTACTTC	CASSGGAVSYEQYF
TRBV11-2	TRBJ2-2	TRBD2	.	TGTGCCAGCAGCTCCGGACTAGCGGGACCTCCGAACACCGGGGAGCTGTTTTTT	CASSSGLAGPPNTGELFF
TRBV7-8	TRBJ2-3	TRBD1	.	TGTGCCAGCAGCCCCCGGGACAGGGTACGAGATACGCAGTATTTT	CASSPRDRVRDTQYF
TRBV5-4	TRBJ2-5	TRBD2	.	TGTGCCAGCAGCGGGCGGGGGGAGACCCAGTACTTC	CASSGRGETQYF
TRBV25-1	TRBJ2-3	.	.	TGTGCCAGCAGTTCCTCCGAGACAGCAGTGGCAGATACGCAGTATTTT	CASSSSETAVADTQYF
TRBV6-4	TRBJ2-2	TRBD2	.	TGTGCCAGCAGTGACTCGACGGGGGGGAACACCGGGGAGCTGTTTTTT	CASSDSTGGNTGELFF
TRBV7-8	TRBJ1-4	TRBD1	.	TGTGCCAGCAGCTTAGCGCAAAGGGGACAGGCAACTAATGAAAAACTGTTTTTT	CASSLAQRGQATNEKLFF
TRBV5-1	TRBJ2-7	TRBD1	.	TGCGCCAGCAGCCAAGGGACAGGGGGTGGCAACGAGCAGTACTTC	CASSQGTGGGNEQYF